This T cell receptor beta chain came from a study of T cell responses to AZD1222 COVID-19 vaccine. Whole-study results and caveats: Baseline antibody screening turned up just six or seven seropositive AZD1222 recipients. Most donors were white British, females outnumbered males, and clonal diversity was possibly underestimated. Regions 160-218 and 743-854 dominated among vaccine-associated CD4 TCRs spanning spike. Receipt of two AZD1222 doses was followed by a rise in Spike-specific TCR breadth and depth.

Points on this clone: Its antigen remains unidentified.

This table comes from immunoSEQ multiplex PCR, and its TCRdb copy is limited to in-frame clones, with some not included. Of 110,000 to 150,000 clones in the sample, approximately 94% were seen once. Trimming cost V 4 bases and J 10 bases; bases outside gene matches: 6. This CDR3 is 14 amino acids long. Germline V gene sequence: CDR1 SGHAT, CDR2 FQNNGV. The sequences come from peripheral blood, collected on day 0 of AZD1222 vaccination. The chain has TRBV11-2 and TRBJ1-6, with 8 bases lining up with TRBD1. The clonotype was recovered from an adult in good health. CDR3 amino acids: CASSWTGSGSPLHF. The CDR3 DNA follows: TGTGCCAGCAGCTGGACAGGGTCGGGCTCACCCCTCCACTTT.